This TCR beta chain came from a study of blood T cell repertoires in COVID-19. Study in general: Collection of acute and convalescent COVID-19 samples took place in the United States, Italy and Spain. Sources were T cells, B-cell-depleted T cells, or PBMCs; the material itself was cDNA or gDNA.

Authors' analysis steps: Amplifying reference gene primers gave estimates of nucleated cell counts. The repertoire was sequenced with immunoSEQ multiplex PCR; TCRdb's copy has only in-frame clones and lacks some. Clonal size and the V and J genes are those of that table, whereas D and trimming came from the DNA. The sample carries roughly 190,000 clones, about four fifths recorded once. The sequencing sample was made of peripheral blood. This clonotype was obtained from a man aged 50 to 59 with active or convalescent COVID-19.

CDR3: CASSWGLPHNSPLHF. The CDR3 DNA is TGTGCCAGCAGCTGGGGCCTACCCCATAATTCACCCCTCCACTTT. The chain has TRBV6-5 and TRBJ1-6, with D maybe TRBD1 (5 bases). The CDR3 runs 15 residues. V was cut by 6 bases and J by 5 bases, with 14 bases left in between. Per germline, CDR1 MNHEY and CDR2 SVGAGI.